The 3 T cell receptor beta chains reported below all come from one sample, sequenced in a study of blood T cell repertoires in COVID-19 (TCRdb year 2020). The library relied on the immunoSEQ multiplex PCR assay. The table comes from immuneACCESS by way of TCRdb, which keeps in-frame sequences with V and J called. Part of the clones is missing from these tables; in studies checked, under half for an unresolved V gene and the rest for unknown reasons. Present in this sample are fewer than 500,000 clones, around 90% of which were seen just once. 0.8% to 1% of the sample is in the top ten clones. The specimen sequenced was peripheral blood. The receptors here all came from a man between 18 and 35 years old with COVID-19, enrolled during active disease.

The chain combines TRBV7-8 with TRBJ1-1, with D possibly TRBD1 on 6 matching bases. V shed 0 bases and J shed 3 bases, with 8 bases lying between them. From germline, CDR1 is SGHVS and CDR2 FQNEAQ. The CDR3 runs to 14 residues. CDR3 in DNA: TGTGCCAGCAGCTTAGCGACAGGTTACACTGAAGCTTTCTTT. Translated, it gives CASSLATGYTEAFF.

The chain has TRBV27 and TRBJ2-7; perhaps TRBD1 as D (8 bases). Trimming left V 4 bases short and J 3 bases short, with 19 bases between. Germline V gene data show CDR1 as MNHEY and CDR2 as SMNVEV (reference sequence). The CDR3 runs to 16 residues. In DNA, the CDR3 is TGTGCCAGCAGTTCGAGCCAGACAGGGGACTACTACGAGCAGTACTTC. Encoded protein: CASSSSQTGDYYEQYF.

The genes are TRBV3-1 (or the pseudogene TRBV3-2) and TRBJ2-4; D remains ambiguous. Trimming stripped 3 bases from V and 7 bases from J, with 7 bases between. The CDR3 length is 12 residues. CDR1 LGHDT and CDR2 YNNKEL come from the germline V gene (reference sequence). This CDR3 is CASSQATNIQYF. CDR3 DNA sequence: TGTGCCAGCAGCCAGGCAACCAACATTCAGTACTTC.